These 32 T cell receptor beta chains came from one sample sequenced in a study of blood T cell repertoires in COVID-19. Only in-frame clones appear in the TCRdb table, and some are missing; sequencing was by immunoSEQ multiplex PCR. The sample includes 300,000 to 400,000 clones, about 86% seen only once; the top ten take roughly 4%. The sample consisted of PBMCs or T cells enriched from blood (not recorded which). Receptors originate from a woman between 40 and 50 years old with acute COVID-19.

This chain connects TRBV7-9 to TRBJ2-7; D perhaps matches TRBD1 (6 bases). CDR3 length: 13 residues. V dropped 5 bases and J dropped 6 bases, with 14 bases sitting between them. CDR1 and CDR2 (germline): SEHNR, FQNEAQ (reference sequence). CDR3 residues: CASSHSEGGEQYF. CDR3 nucleotides: TGTGCCAGCAGCCATTCGGAAGGGGGCGAGCAGTACTTC.

V and J are TRBV5-1 and TRBJ2-7; 9 nucleotides align to TRBD1. The germline gives CDR1 SGHRS, CDR2 YFSETQ. The CDR3 is made up of 14 amino acids. Trimming cost V 0 bases and J 5 bases; bases outside gene matches: 3. Here the CDR3 DNA reads TGCGCCAGCAGCTTGGGGGACAGGGTAAACGAGCAGTACTTC. Translating gives CASSLGDRVNEQYF.

The gene calls are TRBV7-2 and TRBJ1-1; D might be TRBD1 (5 bases). CDR3 length: 14 amino acids. Germline values: CDR1 SGHTA, CDR2 FQGNSA. V lost 5 bases to trimming and J lost 6 bases, with 16 bases between them. The CDR3 sequence: CASSAPRGMAEAFF. In DNA form, the CDR3 reads TGTGCCAGCAGCGCTCCTAGGGGAATGGCTGAAGCTTTCTTT.

The rearrangement uses TRBV6-5 and TRBJ1-2; 12 bases match TRBD1. V lost 2 bases and J lost 8; bases outside the gene matches: 6. Per germline, CDR1 MNHEY and CDR2 SVGAGI. The CDR3 covers 15 residues. The CDR3 nucleotides are TGTGCCAGCAGTTACCAGGGACAGGGGGCGGGAGGCTACACCTTC. Protein sequence: CASSYQGQGAGGYTF.

The chain couples TRBV7-8 to TRBJ2-6; D is uncertain. This CDR3 has 16 residues. Germline-derived CDR1 and CDR2 are SGHVS and FQNEAQ. Trimming took 0 bases from V and 2 from J, leaving 8 bases between them. DNA of the CDR3: TGTGCCAGCAGCTTAGCTACGAGCACTGGGGCCAACGTCCTGACTTTC. Translated: CASSLATSTGANVLTF.

The J gene is TRBJ2-7, the V gene TRBV7-6; 11 nucleotides match TRBD2. V lost 1 base to trimming and J lost 3 bases; unmatched junction nucleotides: 14. The CDR3 is 19 amino acids. In germline, CDR1 is SGHVS, CDR2 FNYEAQ. The CDR3 is CASSLDPGGGTSGNYEQYF. DNA for the CDR3: TGTGCCAGCAGCTTAGACCCAGGAGGGGGGACTAGCGGAAACTACGAGCAGTACTTC.

The chain couples TRBV5-4 to TRBJ2-3; 12 bases align to TRBD2. Trimming removed 4 bases from V and 3 bases from J; junction bases left unmatched: 15. Germline assignment: CDR1 SGHNT and CDR2 YYREEE (reference sequence). There are 19 residues in the CDR3. In DNA, the CDR3 is TGTGCCAGCAGCCCGGCCACGACTAGCGGGAGCAGGGGAACAGATACGCAGTATTTT. Its protein is CASSPATTSGSRGTDTQYF.

V gene TRBV19 combines with J gene TRBJ1-1; D gene ambiguous. CDR1 is LNHDA, CDR2 SQIVND, per germline (reference sequence). CDR3 length: 13 amino acids. Trimming shortened V by 3 bases and J by 3 bases, and 8 bases separated the two germline ends. The CDR3 sequence: CASSIVGDTEAFF. The CDR3 DNA follows: TGTGCCAGTAGTATTGTCGGGGACACTGAAGCTTTCTTT.

The chain couples TRBV11-1 to TRBJ1-2, with D unresolved. CDR1 and CDR2 from the germline V gene are SGHAT and FQDESV (reference sequence). V lost 1 base, J lost 8 bases, and 11 bases lay in between. The CDR3 covers 13 residues. CDR3 nucleotide sequence: TGTGCCAGCAGCTTAGAGGCGGAAACCGGCTACACCTTC. This translates into CASSLEAETGYTF.

The DNA of the CDR3 is TGTGCCAGCATTTTCAGCGGGAGGAGCTCCTACGAGCAGTACTTC. This sequence encodes CASIFSGRSSYEQYF. V is TRBV6-5 and J is TRBJ2-7, with 9 bases matching TRBD2. The CDR3 covers 15 residues. V trimming: 7 bases; J trimming: 0 bases; junction bases outside the gene matches: 7. Looked up from germline, CDR1 is MNHEY and CDR2 is SVGAGI.

The V and J genes are TRBV7-2 and TRBJ1-1, with TRBD1 identical over 7 bases. CDR3 size: 14 residues. Germline CDR1 reads SGHTA; CDR2 reads FQGNSA. Trimming at V came to 0 bases and at J to 8 bases, leaving 6 bases not matched to a gene. CDR3: CASSLAHGTVEAFF. The CDR3 bases are TGTGCCAGCAGCTTAGCTCACGGGACAGTAGAAGCTTTCTTT.

The chain combines TRBV27 with TRBJ1-1; 11 bases match TRBD1. Germline V gene lookup returns CDR1 MNHEY and CDR2 SMNVEV (reference sequence). The junction had 7 bases not matched to a gene; V was cut back by 5 bases and J by 5 bases. CDR3 length: 15 residues. CDR3 sequence: CASSRGQGARTEAFF. As DNA, the CDR3 is TGTGCCAGCAGTCGAGGACAGGGGGCAAGGACTGAAGCTTTCTTT.

This sequence joins TRBV19 and TRBJ1-2, with a possible D match to TRBD1 (5 bases). The CDR3 extends over 17 amino acids. Germline V gene lookup returns CDR1 LNHDA and CDR2 SQIVND (reference sequence). Between the trimmed V and J ends, which lost 5 bases and 1 base, there was a span of 20 bases. Here the CDR3 reads CASSWGEPHRLNYGYTF. The CDR3 bases are TGTGCCAGTAGTTGGGGGGAGCCGCACCGACTTAACTATGGCTACACCTTC.

This chain links TRBV18 with TRBJ2-1; D is possibly TRBD2 (6 bases). The CDR3 spans 13 residues. Trimming removed 6 bases from V and 7 bases from J, with 13 bases in between. Germline values: CDR1 KGHSH, CDR2 LQKENI. DNA of the CDR3: TGTGCCAGCTCCCGGGACTTCGAGAATGAGCAGTTCTTC. Translation gives CASSRDFENEQFF.

The chain joins TRBV5-1 to TRBJ2-5; D possibly corresponds to TRBD1 (6 bases). This CDR3 contains 15 residues. Trimming left V 1 base short and J 1 base short, with 11 bases between. Germline assignment: CDR1 SGHRS and CDR2 YFSETQ. The CDR3 coding sequence is TGCGCCAGCAGCTTGCCAGGGGCTGGCCAAGAGACCCAGTACTTC. Translation gives CASSLPGAGQETQYF.

Here the CDR3 DNA reads TGCGCCACCCGAAAGACTAGCGGGAGTCTAAGCACAGATACGCAGTATTTT. Its translation: CATRKTSGSLSTDTQYF. V is TRBV5-1 and J is TRBJ2-3; 12 nucleotides line up with TRBD2. With 9 bases clipped from V and 0 bases from J, the junction kept 11 bases outside the gene matches. The CDR3 extends over 17 amino acids. In germline, CDR1 is SGHRS, CDR2 YFSETQ.

CDR3 coding DNA: TGTGCCAGCAGCGTAGGGGAGGGGTGCACTGAAGCTTTCTTT. Translated: CASSVGEGCTEAFF. J is TRBJ1-1 and V is TRBV9; tentatively, D is TRBD1 (5 bases). The CDR3 is made up of 14 amino acids. Germline values: CDR1 SGDLS, CDR2 YYNGEE. Trimming left V 0 bases short and J 4 bases short, with 10 bases between.

V is TRBV3-1 (or the pseudogene TRBV3-2) and J is TRBJ1-1; D is unresolved. In germline, CDR1 is LGHDT, CDR2 YNNKEL (reference sequence). The CDR3 covers 14 residues. V lost 8 bases, J lost 1 base, and 14 bases lay in between. CDR3 coding DNA: TGTGCCAGCCGAAGATCTACCCGGAACACTGAAGCTTTCTTT. It yields the protein CASRRSTRNTEAFF.

The chain combines TRBV27 with TRBJ2-3, with 12 bases identical to TRBD2. The germline V gene has CDR1 MNHEY and CDR2 SMNVEV (reference sequence). V dropped 6 bases and J dropped 5; count of bases not matched to a gene: 6. CDR3 length equals 15 residues. The CDR3 nucleotides read TGTGCCAGCAGCCGACTAGCGGGGGTAGTAGATACGCAGTATTTT. This translates into CASSRLAGVVDTQYF.

CDR3 sequence: CASSAERGRGTDTQYF. CDR3 DNA: TGTGCCAGCAGTGCCGAAAGGGGGCGGGGCACAGATACGCAGTATTTT. The chain employs TRBV28 and TRBJ2-3; 7 bases are shared with TRBD1. Germline CDR1 is MDHEN and CDR2 is SYDVKM. This CDR3 is built from 16 residues. V was pared by 5 bases and J by 1 base, with 9 bases of the junction left unmatched. The entire variable domain, with the rest obtained from reference TRBV28 and TRBJ2-3, is as follows: DVKVTQSSRYLVKRTGEKVFLECVQDMDHENMFWYRQDPGLGLRLIYFSYDVKMKEKGDIPEGYSVSREKKERFSLILESASTNQTSMYLCASSAERGRGTDTQYFGPGTRLTVL.

The J gene is TRBJ2-5, the V gene TRBV5-1; unclear D gene. This CDR3 is 13 amino acids long. The V gene's germline CDR1 is SGHRS and CDR2 YFSETQ. The V end lost 4 bases, the J end lost 4 bases, and 11 bases lay between the germline ends. The CDR3 spells CASSVRFGETQYF. The CDR3 region has the DNA TGCGCCAGCAGCGTCCGGTTCGGAGAGACCCAGTACTTC.

This chain links TRBV4-1 with TRBJ2-5, with 7 positions matching TRBD2. After removal of 3 bases from V and 2 bases from J, the junction contained 9 bases not matched to a gene. The CDR3 runs to 16 residues. The germline CDR1 and CDR2 sequences are MGHRA and YSYEKL. The CDR3 coding sequence is TGCGCCAGCAGCCAGCTTGGGCTTAGCGGGCAAGAGACCCAGTACTTC. It translates to CASSQLGLSGQETQYF.

The rearrangement links TRBV28 to TRBJ1-6; 7 bases map to TRBD1. Germline V gives CDR1 MDHEN, CDR2 SYDVKM. The V gene end was trimmed by 3 bases and the J gene end by 5 bases; junction bases not matched to a gene: 4. The CDR3 is made up of 15 amino acids. CDR3 loop: CASSLVTGNNSPLHF. CDR3 sequence (DNA): TGTGCCAGCAGTTTGGTGACAGGGAATAATTCACCCCTCCACTTT.

The genes are TRBV10-3 and TRBJ2-3; 10 bases match TRBD2. J was trimmed by 2 bases and V by 2 bases; bases with no gene match: 7. The length of the CDR3 is 17 residues. Germline CDR1 ENHRY, CDR2 SYGVKD. Here the CDR3 reads CAISEPVGLAATDTQYF. The CDR3 DNA follows: TGTGCCATCAGTGAGCCCGTTGGACTAGCGGCCACAGATACGCAGTATTTT.

This sequence joins TRBV6-6 and TRBJ1-5; 9 bases match TRBD1. CDR3 length equals 16 residues. Trimming removed 0 bases from V and 6 bases from J; junction bases left unmatched: 6. Germline CDR1 MNHNY, CDR2 SVGAGI (reference sequence). DNA of the CDR3: TGTGCCAGCAGTTACTCGGACAGGGGAGGAGGTCAGCCCCAGCATTTT. Encoded protein: CASSYSDRGGGQPQHF.

This chain connects TRBV21-1 to TRBJ2-4; the D segment call TRBD1 is taken from the table without a DNA check. TRBV21-1 is given as a pseudogene. This CDR3 region has 18 residues. CDR3 sequence: CASSKRPCQGGRENIQYF. CDR3 sequence (DNA): TGTGCCAGCAGCAAACGACCGTGCCAGGGGGGTCGGGAAAACATTCAGTACTTC.

Turning to this clone: One junction end disagrees with the germline gene, perhaps due to a read error. The chain has TRBV25-1 and TRBJ2-7; D ambiguous. Germline lookup yields CDR1 MGHDK and CDR2 SYGVNS. The CDR3 length is 10 residues. DNA of the CDR3: TGCACCAGCCCGGCCTACGAGCAGTACTTC. It codes for CTSPAYEQYF.

The CDR3: CASTNGLSMTGGGKLFF. The CDR3 DNA reads TGTGCCAGCACAAACGGTCTATCGATGACAGGGGGAGGAAAACTGTTTTTT. The V call is TRBV2, the J call TRBJ1-4; 9 positions agree with TRBD1. The CDR3 loop spans 17 amino acids. Germline assignment: CDR1 SNHLY and CDR2 FYNNEI. The V and J ends lost 7 bases and 10 bases, in that order; junction bases with no gene match: 19.

The V call is TRBV3-1 (or the pseudogene TRBV3-2), the J call TRBJ1-6; the D gene is possibly TRBD1 (6 bases). The CDR3 is made up of 18 amino acids. Trimming stripped 11 bases from V and 0 bases from J, with 23 bases between. Germline-derived CDR1 and CDR2 are LGHDT and YNNKEL (reference sequence). The DNA for the CDR3 is TGTGCCTTAAACCTTCGGGACACCCGGAGCTCCTATAATTCACCCCTCCACTTT. Amino acid sequence: CALNLRDTRSSYNSPLHF.

This chain uses TRBV2 with TRBJ2-1, with a possible D match to TRBD2 (6 bases). V was pared by 1 base and J by 4 bases, with 11 bases between. The CDR3 has 15 residues. Germline V lookup: CDR1 SNHLY, CDR2 FYNNEI. CDR3 bases: TGTGCCAGCAGTGAAGGGAGCGGGCCGTACAATGAGCAGTTCTTC. It is translated as CASSEGSGPYNEQFF.

The genes are TRBV12-3 or TRBV12-4 and TRBJ1-6; D ambiguous. The CDR3 runs to 13 residues. V dropped 1 base and J dropped 7 bases, with 5 bases sitting between them. CDR3 nucleotide sequence: TGTGCCAGCAGTTTAGTCGTCAATTCACCCCTCCACTTT. Amino acid sequence: CASSLVVNSPLHF.

V gene TRBV10-3 combines with J gene TRBJ1-2, with 7 positions matching TRBD1. Germline CDR1 is ENHRY and CDR2 is SYGVKD. The CDR3 runs 14 residues. V gave up 6 bases and J gave up 1 base; unmatched junction bases: 5. CDR3 region: CAIRKDRNNYGYTF. Here the CDR3 DNA reads TGTGCCATCAGGAAGGACAGGAATAACTATGGCTACACCTTC.